The clone carrying this TCR beta chain was seen at least ten times. Its antigen is unidentified. This specimen comes from a study of T cell repertoires in cytomegalovirus infection. The wider study: Both CMV infection and a matching HLA type were indicated by public TCR beta signatures. General study findings and limits: Predominance within the ex vivo response was attributable to HLA-C-restricted CMV-specific TCR beta clonotypes.

This CDR3 region has 15 residues. The germline V gene has CDR1 SGHTA and CDR2 FQGNSA. V was trimmed by 1 base and J by 2 bases, leaving 11 bases between them. TCRdb re-analysed the reads in MiXCR, keeping a single row per CDR3 protein. Altogether 350,000 to 400,000 distinct CDR3 sequences are present, about a third being singletons, with the ten largest covering about 13%. This chain links TRBV7-2 with TRBJ1-2; D call uncertain. The sample was cultured PBMCs, taken from culture after CMV antigen stimulation. This TCR derives from a human donor in good health (CMV status not recorded). Some clones in this sample may be carry-over from other donors' samples. This chain's CDR3 is CASSLVLGVNYGYTF. The DNA of the CDR3 is TGTGCCAGCAGCTTAGTTCTGGGTGTCAACTATGGCTACACCTTC.